These 9 T cell receptor beta chains were sequenced from one sample in a study of control samples from healthy donors and cancer patients. Only in-frame clones appear in the TCRdb table, and some are missing; sequencing was by immunoSEQ multiplex PCR. The sample yields around 200,000 clones, 85% to 95% seen once. What was sequenced was blood. These receptors were collected from a man in his late teens or twenties in good health.

CDR3 protein: CASSSGTSNTEAFF. DNA for the CDR3: TGTGCCAGCAGTTCCGGGACAAGTAACACTGAAGCTTTCTTT. V gene TRBV6-1 combines with J gene TRBJ1-1, with TRBD1 as a possible D gene (6 bases). The V and J ends lost 5 bases and 2 bases respectively, with 12 bases between them. Germline assignment: CDR1 MNHNS and CDR2 SASEGT. This CDR3 comprises 14 residues.

This rearrangement joins TRBV28 to TRBJ2-1; D not certain. Looked up from germline, CDR1 is MDHEN and CDR2 is SYDVKM. The CDR3 is 15 residues long. Trimming removed 1 base from V and 0 bases from J, with 7 bases in between. This CDR3 is CASSLLPGSYNEQFF. The CDR3 DNA sequence: TGTGCCAGCAGTTTATTGCCAGGCTCCTACAATGAGCAGTTCTTC.

The chain employs TRBV5-1 and TRBJ1-1, with D maybe TRBD1 (6 bases). The V end lost 3 bases, the J end lost 2 bases, and 11 bases lay between the germline ends. The CDR3 is 14 amino acids. CDR1 is SGHRS and CDR2 is YFSETQ in the germline V gene. The CDR3 region is CASSSGQKNTEAFF. In nucleotides, the CDR3 is TGCGCCAGCAGCTCTGGACAGAAAAACACTGAAGCTTTCTTT. Drawing the rest from reference TRBV5-1 and TRBJ1-1, the complete variable domain is KAGVTQTPRYLIKTRGQQVTLSCSPISGHRSVSWYQQTPGQGLQFLFEYFSETQRNKGNFPGRFSGRQFSNSRSEMNVSTLELGDSALYLCASSSGQKNTEAFFGQGTRLTVV.

The chain has TRBV19 and TRBJ1-4, with D uncertain. CDR1 and CDR2 (germline): LNHDA, SQIVND (reference sequence). The CDR3 length is 15 residues. The V end lost 5 bases, the J end lost 0 bases, and 10 bases lay between the germline ends. The CDR3 nucleotides read TGTGCCAGTAGTGCATACAGCGCAACTAATGAAAAACTGTTTTTT. This sequence encodes CASSAYSATNEKLFF. Together with reference TRBV19 and TRBJ1-4, the CDR3 gives the full variable domain: DGGITQSPKYLFRKEGQNVTLSCEQNLNHDAMYWYRQDPGQGLRLIYYSQIVNDFQKGDIAEGYSVSREKKESFPLTVTSAQKNPTAFYLCASSAYSATNEKLFFGSGTQLSVL.

The gene calls are TRBV4-1 and TRBJ2-7, with 7 bases that match TRBD1. Trimming cost V 4 bases and J 6 bases; bases outside gene matches: 12. Germline CDR1 is MGHRA and CDR2 is YSYEKL. This CDR3 is 15 amino acids long. In DNA, the CDR3 is TGCGCCAGCAGCCCCTCCGTGAGGGGGCAAGGCGAGCAGTACTTC. This encodes CASSPSVRGQGEQYF.

The CDR3 is CASRIRGQGPPLHF. The CDR3 DNA is TGTGCCAGCAGGATAAGGGGGCAGGGACCACCCCTCCACTTT. This chain connects TRBV6-5 to TRBJ1-6, with 7 nucleotides matching TRBD1. The CDR3 has 14 residues. Germline assignment: CDR1 MNHEY and CDR2 SVGAGI. The J segment lost 11 bases and the V segment lost 6 bases, leaving 10 bases of the junction unmatched.

The CDR3 sequence: CASSFGLRVPEQYF. The CDR3 nucleotides read TGTGCCAGCAGCTTCGGGCTCAGAGTACCCGAGCAGTACTTC. V is TRBV5-5 and J is TRBJ2-7, with unresolved D. From germline, CDR1 is SGHKS and CDR2 YYEKEE (reference sequence). This CDR3 comprises 14 residues. V dropped 2 bases and J dropped 6 bases, with 15 bases sitting between them.

The chain joins TRBV12-5 to TRBJ1-5; D is unresolved. Deletions cut 1 base from V and 6 bases from J, with 4 bases between. This CDR3 contains 12 residues. Germline CDR1 and CDR2: LGHNT and FRNRAP. The CDR3 spells CASGLDFQPQHF. CDR3 sequence (DNA): TGTGCTAGTGGTTTGGACTTTCAGCCCCAGCATTTT.

This chain connects TRBV5-1 to TRBJ1-3, with D hard to call. This CDR3 is built from 14 residues. Deletions cut 3 bases from V and 0 bases from J, with 7 bases between. Germline V gene sequence: CDR1 SGHRS, CDR2 YFSETQ. The CDR3 DNA follows: TGCGCCAGCAGCTCAGTGGGCTCTGGAAACACCATATATTTT. Encoded protein: CASSSVGSGNTIYF.